This TCR beta chain was recorded in a study of blood T cell repertoires in COVID-19. Germline V gene data show CDR1 as MDHEN and CDR2 as SYDVKM. The CDR3 length is 15 residues. With 4 bases clipped from V and 7 bases from J, the junction kept 9 bases outside the gene matches. TCRdb's copy holds only in-frame clones and misses some; the assay was immunoSEQ multiplex PCR. This repertoire shows 450,000 to 600,000 clones, around 90% found once; its top ten account for around 0.7%. The sample comprised PBMCs or T cells enriched from blood (not recorded which). The sequence was obtained from a woman under 30 who had recovered from COVID-19. The V call is TRBV28, the J call TRBJ1-2, with 10 nucleotides matching TRBD1. CDR3 region: CASSYSDRGVSGYTF. Written as DNA, the CDR3 is TGTGCCAGCAGTTATTCGGACAGGGGGGTGAGTGGCTACACCTTC.